Listed here is a single T cell receptor (beta chain). The data were obtained in a study of blood T cell repertoires in COVID-19. The overall study: Specimens from acute and convalescent COVID-19 originated in the United States, Italy and Spain.

Sequencing used immunoSEQ multiplex PCR; TCRdb keeps in-frame clones, though not all of them. The sample holds approximately 190,000 clones; 80% to 85% are singletons and the top ten take roughly a fifth. V lost 9 bases, J lost 3 bases, and 14 bases lay in between. CDR1 and CDR2 from the germline V gene are SNHLY and FYNNEI. The CDR3 contains 13 residues. The sample taken for sequencing was peripheral blood. V usage is TRBV2 and J usage is TRBJ1-1, with D maybe TRBD1 (5 bases). The receptor was isolated from a human donor in a cohort sampled during active COVID-19. CDR3: CASGIRGDTEAFF. The CDR3 nucleotides read TGTGCCAGTGGTATTCGGGGGGACACTGAAGCTTTCTTT.